This entry lists 9 T cell receptor beta chains sequenced from one sample in a study of blood T cell repertoires in COVID-19. Libraries were prepared by immunoSEQ multiplex PCR; TCRdb keeps only in-frame clonotypes and omits some of them. The sample holds about 110,000 clones, over 70% seen once. The sequencing input was peripheral blood. These receptors originate from a human donor with acute or convalescent COVID-19. The donor label of this sample is uncertain.

The gene calls are TRBV9 and TRBJ2-2; possible D gene TRBD1, 6 bases. CDR3 length: 15 amino acids. The V end was cut by 0 bases, the J end by 4 bases, with 10 bases between. CDR1 is SGDLS, CDR2 YYNGEE, per germline. The CDR3 DNA follows: TGTGCCAGCAGCGTAGACAGGGTGGGCACCGGGGAGCTGTTTTTT. This codes for CASSVDRVGTGELFF. The full variable domain, in which reference TRBV9 and TRBJ2-2 provide the parts outside the CDR3, is DSGVTQTPKHLITATGQRVTLRCSPRSGDLSVYWYQQSLDQGLQFLIQYYNGEERAKGNILERFSAQQFPDLHSELNLSSLELGDSALYFCASSVDRVGTGELFFGEGSRLTVL.

This chain uses TRBV4-2 with TRBJ2-5, with a tentative D call TRBD1 (5 bases). The V and J ends lost 5 bases and 1 base respectively, with 17 bases between them. Germline lookup yields CDR1 LGHNA and CDR2 YNFKEQ. CDR3 length equals 16 residues. For the CDR3, the DNA is TGTGCCAGCAGCGTAGCTAGGGGTGGCGTCCAAGAGACCCAGTACTTC. The encoded protein is CASSVARGGVQETQYF.

The table lists this clone with a few counts. This chain joins TRBV7-3 and TRBJ1-1; TRBD1 agrees at 10 bases. CDR3 length equals 15 residues. With 5 bases clipped from V and 4 bases from J, the junction kept 7 bases outside the gene matches. CDR1 SGHTA and CDR2 FQGTGA come from the germline V gene. CDR3 sequence reads: CASSQWTGGVTEAFF. CDR3 coding DNA: TGTGCCAGCAGCCAATGGACAGGGGGTGTCACTGAAGCTTTCTTT.

V usage is TRBV6-5 and J usage is TRBJ1-2; 8 bases line up with TRBD1. The CDR3 has 16 amino acids. J was trimmed by 3 bases and V by 0 bases; bases with no gene match: 6. Germline loops: CDR1 MNHEY, CDR2 SVGAGI. The CDR3 reads CASSYSSRGQDYGYTF. CDR3 sequence (DNA): TGTGCCAGCAGTTACTCGAGCAGGGGGCAAGACTATGGCTACACCTTC.

The CDR3 DNA is TGCGCCAGCAGCCAAGTGAGGCAGGGCGCTGAAGCTTTCTTT. Translated, it gives CASSQVRQGAEAFF. V is TRBV4-1 and J is TRBJ1-1, with D perhaps matching TRBD1 (5 bases). V lost 1 base and J 6 bases, leaving 12 bases between the germline ends. The germline V gene encodes CDR1 MGHRA and CDR2 YSYEKL. This CDR3 is built from 14 residues.

The V call is TRBV19, the J call TRBJ1-1; TRBD1 is a possible D gene (6 bases). The germline V gene encodes CDR1 LNHDA and CDR2 SQIVND (reference sequence). V lost 1 base and J 0 bases, leaving 9 bases between the germline ends. The CDR3 has 15 amino acids. Here the CDR3 reads CASSIGTEMNTEAFF. DNA of the CDR3: TGTGCCAGTAGTATAGGGACAGAGATGAACACTGAAGCTTTCTTT.

The chain is built from TRBV12-3 or TRBV12-4 and TRBJ1-6; D call uncertain. V was pared by 8 bases and J by 9 bases, with 14 bases between. The CDR3 contains 13 residues. The CDR3 DNA sequence: TGTGCCAGCCGAGGAAGGGAGCGTTCACCCCTCCACTTT. This gives the protein CASRGRERSPLHF.

This clone was seen once. J is TRBJ2-2 and V is TRBV7-2; 11 nucleotides align to TRBD2. The V gene end was trimmed by 1 base and the J gene end by 8 bases; junction bases not matched to a gene: 3. The germline V gene has CDR1 SGHTA and CDR2 FQGNSA. CDR3 length equals 15 residues. CDR3 sequence: CASSLDLAGGGELFF. DNA for the CDR3: TGTGCCAGCAGCTTAGACCTAGCGGGGGGTGGGGAGCTGTTTTTT.

J is TRBJ2-3 and V is TRBV7-2; no definite D call. V gave up 3 bases and J gave up 0 bases, with 10 bases separating them. CDR1 is SGHTA and CDR2 is FQGNSA in the germline V gene. The CDR3 length is 15 residues. The CDR3 sequence: CASSFTYQSTDTQYF. In DNA form, the CDR3 reads TGTGCCAGCAGCTTCACCTACCAAAGCACAGATACGCAGTATTTT.